The text below deals with one T cell receptor beta chain. The sample belongs to a study of blood T cell repertoires in COVID-19. Authors' data handling: Nucleated cell number was recorded as an estimate derived from reference gene primer amplification. Sequencing used immunoSEQ multiplex PCR; TCRdb keeps in-frame clones, though not all of them. D and trimming come from the DNA, and the V and J calls and clone size come from that table. Of 200,000 or so clones in the sample, 80% to 90% were seen once. Unmatched junction bases numbered 2, after V lost 4 bases and J lost 0 bases. The germline V gene encodes CDR1 MNHEY and CDR2 SVGAGI. The CDR3 consists of 14 residues.

The receptor's source is a man aged 55 to 70 with acute or convalescent COVID-19. Material: peripheral blood. The chain employs TRBV6-5 and TRBJ1-1; 7 bases match TRBD1. CDR3 sequence (DNA): TGTGCCAGCAGTTCGGGGACAGTGAACACTGAAGCTTTCTTT. Protein product: CASSSGTVNTEAFF.